This T cell receptor (beta chain) originates from a study of CD8+ T cells in alopecia areata. Treatment: oral pan-JAK inhibitor, 5-10 mg twice daily. Patients with alopecia areata provided lesional scalp punch biopsies as well as peripheral blood. Sequencing templates came from extracted RNA that was reverse transcribed into cDNA. Only in-frame clones appear in the TCRdb table, and some are missing; sequencing was by immunoSEQ multiplex PCR. Seen here are 15,000 to 20,000 clones, 50% to 70% observed once, and the top ten hold around 8%. This receptor was taken from a human donor with alopecia areata. The sequencing used skin, collected at week 4, from a patient treated with tofacitinib.

CDR3 residues: CSVEDTTGARGLWDETQYF. For the CDR3, the DNA is TGCAGCGTTGAAGATACGACAGGGGCCAGGGGCCTTTGGGACGAGACCCAGTACTTC. The chain joins TRBV29-1 to TRBJ2-5, with 8 bases matching TRBD1. Germline loops: CDR1 SQVTM, CDR2 ANQGSEA. V lost 0 bases, J lost 5 bases, and 20 bases stayed unmatched. The CDR3 loop spans 19 amino acids. Full variable domain (missing parts from reference TRBV29-1 and TRBJ2-5): SAVISQKPSRDICQRGTSLTIQCQVDSQVTMMFWYRQQPGQSLTLIATANQGSEATYESGFVIDKFPISRPNLTFSTLTVSNMSPEDSSIYLCSVEDTTGARGLWDETQYFGPGTRLLVL.